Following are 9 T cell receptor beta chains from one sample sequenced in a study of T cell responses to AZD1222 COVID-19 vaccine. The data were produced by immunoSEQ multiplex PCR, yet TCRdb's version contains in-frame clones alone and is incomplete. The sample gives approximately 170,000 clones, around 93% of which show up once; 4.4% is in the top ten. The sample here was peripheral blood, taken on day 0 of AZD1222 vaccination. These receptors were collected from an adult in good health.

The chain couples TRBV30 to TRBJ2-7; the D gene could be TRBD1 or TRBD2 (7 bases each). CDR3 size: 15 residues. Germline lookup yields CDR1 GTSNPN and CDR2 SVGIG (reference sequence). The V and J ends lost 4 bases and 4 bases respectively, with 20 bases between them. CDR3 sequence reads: CAWNLGRGGKYEQYF. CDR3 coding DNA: TGTGCCTGGAATCTGGGCAGGGGGGGCAAGTACGAGCAGTACTTC.

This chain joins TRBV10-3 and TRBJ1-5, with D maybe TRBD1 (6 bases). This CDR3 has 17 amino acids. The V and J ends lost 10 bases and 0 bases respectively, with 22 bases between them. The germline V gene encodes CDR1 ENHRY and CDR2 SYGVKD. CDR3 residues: CATSLVGTIDSNQPQHF. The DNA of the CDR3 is TGTGCCACCTCCTTGGTCGGGACAATAGATAGCAATCAGCCCCAGCATTTT.

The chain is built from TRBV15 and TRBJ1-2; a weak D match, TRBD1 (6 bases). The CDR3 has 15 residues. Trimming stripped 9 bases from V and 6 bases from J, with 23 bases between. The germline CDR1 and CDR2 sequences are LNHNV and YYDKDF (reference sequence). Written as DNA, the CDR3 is TGTGCCACGCCCGGGGGGCGGGGGGCCAGCAATGGCTACACCTTC. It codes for CATPGGRGASNGYTF.

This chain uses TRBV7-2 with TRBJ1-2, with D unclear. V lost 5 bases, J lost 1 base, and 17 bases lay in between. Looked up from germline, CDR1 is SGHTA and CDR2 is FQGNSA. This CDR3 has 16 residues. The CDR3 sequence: CASSPVEGKSNYGYTF. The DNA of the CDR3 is TGTGCCAGCAGCCCCGTGGAGGGCAAGAGTAACTATGGCTACACCTTC.

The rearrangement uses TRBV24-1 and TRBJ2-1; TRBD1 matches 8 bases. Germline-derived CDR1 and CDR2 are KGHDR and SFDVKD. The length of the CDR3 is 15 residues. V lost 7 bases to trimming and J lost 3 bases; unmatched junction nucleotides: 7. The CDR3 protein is CATREGTGLYNEQFF. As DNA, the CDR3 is TGTGCCACCAGGGAGGGGACAGGACTCTACAATGAGCAGTTCTTC.

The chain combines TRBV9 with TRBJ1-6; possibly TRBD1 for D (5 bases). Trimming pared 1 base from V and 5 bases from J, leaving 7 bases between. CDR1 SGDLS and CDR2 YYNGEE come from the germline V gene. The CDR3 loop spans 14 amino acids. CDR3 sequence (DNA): TGTGCCAGCAGCGTAACAGGCCATAATTCACCCCTCCACTTT. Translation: CASSVTGHNSPLHF.

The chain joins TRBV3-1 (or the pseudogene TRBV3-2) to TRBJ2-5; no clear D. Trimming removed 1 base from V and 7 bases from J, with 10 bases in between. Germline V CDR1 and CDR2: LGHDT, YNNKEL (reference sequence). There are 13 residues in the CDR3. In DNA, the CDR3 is TGTGCCAGCAGCCAAGCCGTGAGTGTGACCCAGTACTTC. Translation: CASSQAVSVTQYF.

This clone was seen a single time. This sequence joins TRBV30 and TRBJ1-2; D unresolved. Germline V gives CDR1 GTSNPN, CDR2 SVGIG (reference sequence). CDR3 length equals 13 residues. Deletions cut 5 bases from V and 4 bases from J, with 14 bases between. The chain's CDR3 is CAWSGGRTYGYTF. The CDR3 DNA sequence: TGTGCCTGGTCTGGTGGCAGGACCTATGGCTACACCTTC.

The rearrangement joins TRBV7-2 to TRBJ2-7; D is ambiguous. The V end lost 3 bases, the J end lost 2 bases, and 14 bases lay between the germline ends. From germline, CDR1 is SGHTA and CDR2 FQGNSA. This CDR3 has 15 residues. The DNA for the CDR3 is TGTGCCAGCAGCTTCATTCCACTCCAAACCTACGAGCAGTACTTC. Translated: CASSFIPLQTYEQYF.